This TCR beta chain was sequenced for a study of graft-versus-host responses after intestinal transplantation. Overall study: Each of the recipients got a multivisceral, liver-intestinal, or isolated intestinal transplant. For around 3 years after anti-thymocyte globulin induction, all recipients took tacrolimus and steroids. General study points: Maximum circulating GvH clone levels tracked with early post-transplant HvG decreases. Researchers found GvH clones in recipient marrow, and some showed up first in ileum or blood.

Libraries were prepared by immunoSEQ multiplex PCR; TCRdb keeps only in-frame clonotypes and omits some of them. This sample has 23,000 or so clones, with more than 75% found just once. This CDR3 spans 17 amino acids. Germline CDR1 reads LNHDA; CDR2 reads SQIVND (reference sequence). V was pared by 5 bases and J by 5 bases, with 21 bases between. Turning to this clone: Its antigen is still unknown.

The material was unstimulated CD8+ T cells sorted from spleen or lymph node cells, obtained before transplant. The TCR sequence derives from a human donor who was the organ donor for an intestinal transplant. V gene TRBV19 combines with J gene TRBJ2-2; possibly TRBD1 for D (5 bases). CDR3 sequence: CASSARITGYWTGELFF. The DNA of the CDR3 is TGTGCCAGTAGTGCACGAATTACAGGTTATTGGACCGGGGAGCTGTTTTTT.